These 10 T cell receptor beta chains were sequenced from one sample in a study of cytomegalovirus exposure and HLA in healthy donors. PCR primers comprised 60 Vbeta and 13 Jbeta primers. The protocol was immunoSEQ multiplex PCR, while the TCRdb copy is restricted to in-frame clones and leaves out a portion. The top ten clones hold approximately 2.2% of a sample with about 170,000 clones, 70% to 80% of them seen once. Sequencing was carried out using PBMCs. The receptors here all came from a woman in her twenties or thirties in good health and CMV-seropositive.

The chain employs TRBV9 and TRBJ2-2, with 12 bases fitting TRBD2. Germline CDR1 SGDLS, CDR2 YYNGEE. Trimming removed 3 bases from V and 7 bases from J; junction bases left unmatched: 10. This CDR3 spans 17 amino acids. CDR3 sequence reads: CASSARAGTSGFGELFF. In nucleotides, the CDR3 is TGTGCCAGCAGCGCGAGGGCCGGGACTAGCGGGTTCGGGGAGCTGTTTTTT. Together with reference TRBV9 and TRBJ2-2, the CDR3 gives the full variable domain: DSGVTQTPKHLITATGQRVTLRCSPRSGDLSVYWYQQSLDQGLQFLIQYYNGEERAKGNILERFSAQQFPDLHSELNLSSLELGDSALYFCASSARAGTSGFGELFFGEGSRLTVL.

The gene calls are TRBV25-1 and TRBJ1-4, with a weak D call TRBD1 (6 bases). Trimming stripped 1 base from V and 8 bases from J, with 14 bases between. The germline CDR1 and CDR2 sequences are MGHDK and SYGVNS. This CDR3 contains 15 residues. The CDR3 sequence is CASSEWAGEREKLFF. CDR3 nucleotide sequence: TGTGCCAGCAGTGAATGGGCAGGGGAACGAGAAAAACTGTTTTTT.

The rearrangement joins TRBV28 to TRBJ1-4; TRBD1 is a possible D gene (6 bases). V was trimmed by 3 bases and J by 7 bases, leaving 18 bases between them. The CDR3 is 16 residues long. CDR1 and CDR2 from the germline V gene are MDHEN and SYDVKM. This CDR3 is CASSLTAWGRGEKLFF. In nucleotides, the CDR3 is TGTGCCAGCAGTTTGACAGCGTGGGGGCGAGGTGAAAAACTGTTTTTT.

The chain combines TRBV7-9 with TRBJ2-7; 8 bases are a match to TRBD2. Germline V gene sequence: CDR1 SEHNR, CDR2 FQNEAQ (reference sequence). The CDR3 sequence is 15 residues long. With V trimmed by 5 bases and J by 0 bases, 6 bases remained unmatched. This CDR3 is CASSPLAASSYEQYF. The CDR3 nucleotides read TGTGCCAGCAGCCCACTAGCGGCAAGCTCCTACGAGCAGTACTTC.

This chain links TRBV5-1 with TRBJ2-1; TRBD2 is a possible D gene (5 bases). V shed 4 bases and J shed 6 bases, with 17 bases lying between them. Germline CDR1 SGHRS, CDR2 YFSETQ. This CDR3 has 15 amino acids. CDR3 nucleotides: TGCGCCAGCAGCACCGGGATAGGATTAAGCAATGAGCAGTTCTTC. Protein product: CASSTGIGLSNEQFF.

The V call is TRBV29-1, the J call TRBJ2-2; the D gene is possibly TRBD1 (5 bases). The germline V gene has CDR1 SQVTM and CDR2 ANQGSEA. V was shortened by 3 bases and J by 5 bases, with 7 bases between the two germline ends. The CDR3 runs to 12 residues. The CDR3 DNA is TGCAGCGTTGACCAGGGAACCGGGGAGCTGTTTTTT. As protein: CSVDQGTGELFF.

The chain uses TRBV15 and TRBJ2-7; possible D gene TRBD1, 6 bases. This CDR3 is 14 amino acids long. The ends were cut back, 1 base at V and 3 bases at J, with 10 bases in the middle. CDR1 LNHNV and CDR2 YYDKDF come from the germline V gene (reference sequence). The CDR3 DNA sequence: TGTGCCACCAGCAGAGCAGGACAGAACTACGAGCAGTACTTC. The encoded protein is CATSRAGQNYEQYF.

In this sample, this clone turned up a few times. The chain links TRBV19 to TRBJ1-1; D gene uncertain. Looked up from germline, CDR1 is LNHDA and CDR2 is SQIVND (reference sequence). This CDR3 is built from 11 residues. Trimming stripped 6 bases from V and 1 base from J, with 3 bases between. CDR3 sequence: CASRANTEAFF. The CDR3 nucleotides are TGTGCCAGTAGGGCGAACACTGAAGCTTTCTTT.

On this clone: The same CDR3 also results from other DNA sequences found in this sample. The chain links TRBV30 to TRBJ1-2, with D perhaps matching TRBD1 (5 bases). The CDR3 totals 13 residues. With 3 bases removed from V and 6 bases from J, the gap between germline ends came to 14 bases. The germline CDR1 and CDR2 sequences are GTSNPN and SVGIG (reference sequence). CDR3 nucleotides: TGTGCCTGGAGAGAAAACCGGGGGGATGGCTACACCTTC. This gives the protein CAWRENRGDGYTF.

J is TRBJ1-1 and V is TRBV7-9, with TRBD1 matching 9 bases. Germline V lookup: CDR1 SEHNR, CDR2 FQNEAQ (reference sequence). With V trimmed by 5 bases and J by 7 bases, 11 bases remained unmatched. CDR3 length: 15 residues. DNA for the CDR3: TGTGCCAGCAGCAGAGCAACAGGGGGCGCGGGTGAAGCTTTCTTT. This gives the protein CASSRATGGAGEAFF.